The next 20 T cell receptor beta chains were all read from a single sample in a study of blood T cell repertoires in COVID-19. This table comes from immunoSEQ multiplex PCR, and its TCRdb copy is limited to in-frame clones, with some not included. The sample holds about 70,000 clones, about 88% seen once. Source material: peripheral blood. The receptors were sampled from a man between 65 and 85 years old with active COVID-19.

CDR3: CASSEALGSGNEQFF. For the CDR3, the DNA is TGTGCCAGCAGTGAAGCGCTTGGTAGCGGGAATGAGCAGTTCTTC. This chain uses TRBV2 with TRBJ2-1; 7 nucleotides match TRBD2. This CDR3 spans 15 amino acids. Germline V gives CDR1 SNHLY, CDR2 FYNNEI. Losses at the gene ends were 0 bases for V and 7 bases for J; bases not matched to a gene: 6.

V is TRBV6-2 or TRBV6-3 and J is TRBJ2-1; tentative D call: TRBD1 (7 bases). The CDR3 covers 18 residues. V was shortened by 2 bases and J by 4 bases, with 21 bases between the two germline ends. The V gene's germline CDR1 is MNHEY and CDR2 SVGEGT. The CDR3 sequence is CASSYHTGSGGRYNEQFF. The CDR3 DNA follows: TGTGCCAGCAGTTACCACACCGGATCAGGGGGGAGATACAATGAGCAGTTCTTC.

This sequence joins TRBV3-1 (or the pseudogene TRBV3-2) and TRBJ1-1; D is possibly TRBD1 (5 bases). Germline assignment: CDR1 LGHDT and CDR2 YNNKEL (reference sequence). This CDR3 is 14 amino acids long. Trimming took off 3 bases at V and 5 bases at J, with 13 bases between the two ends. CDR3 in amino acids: CASSQLGGRTEAFF. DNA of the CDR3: TGTGCCAGCAGCCAGCTCGGGGGGAGGACTGAAGCTTTCTTT.

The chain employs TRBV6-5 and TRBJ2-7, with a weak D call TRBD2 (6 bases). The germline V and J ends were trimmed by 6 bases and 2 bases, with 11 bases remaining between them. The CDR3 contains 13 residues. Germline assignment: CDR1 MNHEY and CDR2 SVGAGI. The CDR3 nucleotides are TGTGCCAGCAGCTTGGGAGGTACCTACGAGCAGTACTTC. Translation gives CASSLGGTYEQYF.

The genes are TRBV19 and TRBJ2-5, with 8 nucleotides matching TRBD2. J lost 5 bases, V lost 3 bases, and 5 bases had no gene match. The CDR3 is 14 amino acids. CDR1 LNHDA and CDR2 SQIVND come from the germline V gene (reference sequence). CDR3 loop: CASSIGGAGETQYF. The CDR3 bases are TGTGCCAGTAGTATCGGGGGGGCGGGGGAGACCCAGTACTTC.

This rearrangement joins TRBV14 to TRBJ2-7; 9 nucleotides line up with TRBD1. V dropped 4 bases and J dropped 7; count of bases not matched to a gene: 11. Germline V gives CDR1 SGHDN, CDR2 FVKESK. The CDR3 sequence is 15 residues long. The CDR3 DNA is TGTGCCAGCAGCCCGGACAGGGGCTGGGCGGGGGAGCAGTACTTC. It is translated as CASSPDRGWAGEQYF.

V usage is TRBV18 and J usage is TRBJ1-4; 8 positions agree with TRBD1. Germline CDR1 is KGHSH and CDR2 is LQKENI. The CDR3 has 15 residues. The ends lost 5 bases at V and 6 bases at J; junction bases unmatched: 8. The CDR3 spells CASSSRTGWDEKLFF. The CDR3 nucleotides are TGTGCCAGCTCATCCCGGACAGGGTGGGATGAAAAACTGTTTTTT.

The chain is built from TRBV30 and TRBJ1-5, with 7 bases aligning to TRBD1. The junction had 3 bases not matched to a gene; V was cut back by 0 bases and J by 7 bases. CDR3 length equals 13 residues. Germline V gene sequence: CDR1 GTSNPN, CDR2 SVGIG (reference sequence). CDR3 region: CAWSVGGGQPQHF. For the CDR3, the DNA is TGTGCCTGGAGTGTAGGGGGCGGGCAGCCCCAGCATTTT.

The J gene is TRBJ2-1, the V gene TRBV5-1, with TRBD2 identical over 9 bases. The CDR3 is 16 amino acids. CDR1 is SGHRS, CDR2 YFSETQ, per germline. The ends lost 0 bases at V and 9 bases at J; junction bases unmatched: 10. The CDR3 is CASSLGYSGRTGEQFF. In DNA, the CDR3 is TGCGCCAGCAGCTTGGGGTATAGCGGGAGAACGGGTGAGCAGTTCTTC.

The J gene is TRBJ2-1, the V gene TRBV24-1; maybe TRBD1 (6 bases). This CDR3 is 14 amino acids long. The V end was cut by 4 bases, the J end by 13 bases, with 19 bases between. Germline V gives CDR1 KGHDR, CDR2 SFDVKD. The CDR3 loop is CATSDPPGHIHQFF. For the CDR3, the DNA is TGTGCCACCAGTGACCCCCCGGGACACATACATCAGTTCTTC.

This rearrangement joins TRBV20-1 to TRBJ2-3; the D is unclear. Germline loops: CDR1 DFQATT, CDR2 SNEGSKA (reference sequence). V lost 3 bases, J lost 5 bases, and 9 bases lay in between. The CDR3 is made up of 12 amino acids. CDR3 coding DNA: TGCAGTGCTAGTAGCCTAGTAGATACGCAGTATTTT. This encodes CSASSLVDTQYF.

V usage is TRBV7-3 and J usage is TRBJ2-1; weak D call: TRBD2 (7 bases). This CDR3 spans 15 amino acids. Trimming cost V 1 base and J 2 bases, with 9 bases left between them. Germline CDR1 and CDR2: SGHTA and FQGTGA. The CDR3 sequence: CASSLRGGPYNEQFF. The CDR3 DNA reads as TGTGCCAGCAGCTTAAGGGGGGGCCCCTACAATGAGCAGTTCTTC.

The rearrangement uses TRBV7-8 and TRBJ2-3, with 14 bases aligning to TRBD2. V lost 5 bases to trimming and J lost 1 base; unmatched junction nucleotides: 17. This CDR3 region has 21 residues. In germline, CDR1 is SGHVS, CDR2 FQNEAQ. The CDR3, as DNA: TGTGCCAGCAGCCGGCCCGGGACGGGACTAGCGGGAGACGGCGGCACAGATACGCAGTATTTT. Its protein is CASSRPGTGLAGDGGTDTQYF.

CDR3 protein: CASSPRDRSTDTQYF. CDR3 DNA sequence: TGTGCCAGCAGCCCGAGGGACAGAAGCACAGATACGCAGTATTTT. The rearrangement uses TRBV7-8 and TRBJ2-3, with 7 positions matching TRBD1. Trimming removed 5 bases from V and 0 bases from J; junction bases left unmatched: 5. Germline CDR1 SGHVS, CDR2 FQNEAQ. CDR3 size: 15 residues.

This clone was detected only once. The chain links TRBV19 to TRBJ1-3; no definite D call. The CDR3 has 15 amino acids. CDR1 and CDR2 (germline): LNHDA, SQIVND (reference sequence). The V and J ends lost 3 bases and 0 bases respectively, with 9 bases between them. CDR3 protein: CASSMLHNSGNTIYF. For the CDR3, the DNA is TGTGCCAGTAGTATGTTACACAACTCTGGAAACACCATATATTTT.

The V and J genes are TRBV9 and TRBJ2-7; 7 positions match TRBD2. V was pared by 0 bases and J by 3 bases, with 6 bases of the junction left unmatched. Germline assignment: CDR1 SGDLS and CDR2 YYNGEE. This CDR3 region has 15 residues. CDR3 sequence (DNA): TGTGCCAGCAGCGTAGGTCTTGGGGGGGACTACGAGCAGTACTTC. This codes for CASSVGLGGDYEQYF.

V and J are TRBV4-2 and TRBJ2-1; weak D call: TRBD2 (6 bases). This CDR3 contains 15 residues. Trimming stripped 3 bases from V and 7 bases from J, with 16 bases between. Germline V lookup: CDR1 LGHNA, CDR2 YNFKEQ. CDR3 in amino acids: CASSQMGGTANEQFF. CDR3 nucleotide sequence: TGTGCCAGCAGCCAGATGGGGGGTACCGCAAATGAGCAGTTCTTC.

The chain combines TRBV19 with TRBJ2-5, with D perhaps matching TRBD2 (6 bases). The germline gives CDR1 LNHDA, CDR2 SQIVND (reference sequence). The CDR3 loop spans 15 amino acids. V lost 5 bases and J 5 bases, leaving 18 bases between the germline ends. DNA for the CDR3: TGTGCCAGTAGTCCCCGGACTACACCTTGGGAGACCCAGTACTTC. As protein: CASSPRTTPWETQYF.

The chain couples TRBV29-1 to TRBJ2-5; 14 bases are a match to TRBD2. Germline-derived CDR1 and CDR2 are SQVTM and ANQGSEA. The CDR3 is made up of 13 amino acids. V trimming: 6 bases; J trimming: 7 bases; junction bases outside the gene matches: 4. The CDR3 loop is CSVATSGRGTQYF. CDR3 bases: TGCAGCGTCGCGACTAGCGGGAGGGGGACCCAGTACTTC.

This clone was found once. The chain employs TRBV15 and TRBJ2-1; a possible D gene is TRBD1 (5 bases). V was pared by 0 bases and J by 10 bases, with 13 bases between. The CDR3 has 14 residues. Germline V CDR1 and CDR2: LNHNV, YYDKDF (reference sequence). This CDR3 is CATSRDAGHAEQFF. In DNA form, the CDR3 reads TGTGCCACCAGCAGAGATGCCGGACACGCGGAGCAGTTCTTC.